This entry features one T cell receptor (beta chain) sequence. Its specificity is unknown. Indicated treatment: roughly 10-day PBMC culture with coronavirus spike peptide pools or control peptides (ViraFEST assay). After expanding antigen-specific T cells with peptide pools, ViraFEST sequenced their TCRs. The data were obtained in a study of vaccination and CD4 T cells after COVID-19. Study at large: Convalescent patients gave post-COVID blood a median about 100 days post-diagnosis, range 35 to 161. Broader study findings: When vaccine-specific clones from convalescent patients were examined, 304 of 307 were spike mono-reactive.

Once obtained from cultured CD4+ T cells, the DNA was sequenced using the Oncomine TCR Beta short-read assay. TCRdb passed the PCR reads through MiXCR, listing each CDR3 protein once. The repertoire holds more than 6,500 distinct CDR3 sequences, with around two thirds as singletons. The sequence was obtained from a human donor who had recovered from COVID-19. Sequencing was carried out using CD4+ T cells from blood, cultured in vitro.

CDR3 protein: CSARPTGGGWYGYTF. Written as DNA, the CDR3 is TGCAGTGCTAGACCTACTGGAGGGGGTTGGTATGGCTACACCTTC. V and J are TRBV20-1 and TRBJ1-2; maybe TRBD1 (6 bases). Germline lookup yields CDR1 DFQATT and CDR2 SNEGSKA (reference sequence). Trimming pared 2 bases from V and 5 bases from J, leaving 18 bases between. The CDR3 has 15 residues.